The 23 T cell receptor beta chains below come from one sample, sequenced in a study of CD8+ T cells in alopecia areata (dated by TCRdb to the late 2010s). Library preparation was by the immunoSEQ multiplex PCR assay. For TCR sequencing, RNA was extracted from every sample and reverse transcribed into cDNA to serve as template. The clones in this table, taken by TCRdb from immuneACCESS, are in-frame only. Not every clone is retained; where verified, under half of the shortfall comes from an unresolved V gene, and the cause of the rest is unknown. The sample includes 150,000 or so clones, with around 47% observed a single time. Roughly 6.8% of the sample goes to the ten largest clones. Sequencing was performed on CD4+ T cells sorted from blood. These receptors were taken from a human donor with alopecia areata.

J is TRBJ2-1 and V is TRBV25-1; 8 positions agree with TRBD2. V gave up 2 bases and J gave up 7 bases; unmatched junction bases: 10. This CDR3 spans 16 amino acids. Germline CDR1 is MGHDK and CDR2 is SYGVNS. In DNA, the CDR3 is TGTGCCAGCAGTGAACCCAGCGGGAGCGTCCTTAATGAGCAGTTCTTC. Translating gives CASSEPSGSVLNEQFF.

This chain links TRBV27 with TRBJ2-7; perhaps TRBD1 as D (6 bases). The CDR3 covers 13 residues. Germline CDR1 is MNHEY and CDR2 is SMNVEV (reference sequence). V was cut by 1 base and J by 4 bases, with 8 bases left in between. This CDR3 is CASSLLQGYEQYF. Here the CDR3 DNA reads TGTGCCAGCAGTTTATTACAGGGTTACGAGCAGTACTTC.

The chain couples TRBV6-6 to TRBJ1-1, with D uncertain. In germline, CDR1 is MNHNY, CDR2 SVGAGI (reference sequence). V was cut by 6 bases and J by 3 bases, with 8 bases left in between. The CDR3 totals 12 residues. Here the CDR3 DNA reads TGTGCCAGCAGACCCAGCGACACTGAAGCTTTCTTT. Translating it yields CASRPSDTEAFF.

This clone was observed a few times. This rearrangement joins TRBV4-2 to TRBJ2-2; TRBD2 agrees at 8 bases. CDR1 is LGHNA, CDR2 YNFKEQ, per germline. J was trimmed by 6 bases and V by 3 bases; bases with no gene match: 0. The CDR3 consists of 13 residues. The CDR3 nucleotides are TGTGCCAGCAGCCAGACTAGCGCCGGGGAGCTGTTTTTT. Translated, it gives CASSQTSAGELFF.

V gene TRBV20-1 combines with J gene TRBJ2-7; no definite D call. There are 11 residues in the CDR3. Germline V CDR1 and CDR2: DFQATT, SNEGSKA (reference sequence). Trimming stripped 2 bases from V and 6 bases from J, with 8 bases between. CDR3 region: CSARLASEQYF. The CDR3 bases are TGCAGTGCTAGACTTGCCTCCGAGCAGTACTTC.

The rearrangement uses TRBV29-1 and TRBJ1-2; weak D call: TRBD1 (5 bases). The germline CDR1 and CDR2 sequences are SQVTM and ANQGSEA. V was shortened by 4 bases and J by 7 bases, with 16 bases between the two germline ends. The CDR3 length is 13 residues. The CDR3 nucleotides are TGCAGCGTTGCTGGGGGACCGGGAGCTGGCTACACCTTC. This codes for CSVAGGPGAGYTF.

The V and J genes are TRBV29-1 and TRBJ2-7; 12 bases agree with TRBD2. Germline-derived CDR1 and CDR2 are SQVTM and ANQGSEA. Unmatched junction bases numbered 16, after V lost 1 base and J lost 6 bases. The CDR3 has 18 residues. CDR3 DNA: TGCAGCGTTGAAGGGCAGTCGACTAGCGGGAGCGGGCCCCTCGAGCAGTACTTC. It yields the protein CSVEGQSTSGSGPLEQYF.

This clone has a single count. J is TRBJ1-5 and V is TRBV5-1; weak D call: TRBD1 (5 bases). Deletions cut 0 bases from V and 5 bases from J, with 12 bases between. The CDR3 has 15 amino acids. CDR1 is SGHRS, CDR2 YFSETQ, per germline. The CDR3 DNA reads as TGCGCCAGCAGCTTGGAGGGCAGGGCGGATCAGCCCCAGCATTTT. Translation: CASSLEGRADQPQHF.

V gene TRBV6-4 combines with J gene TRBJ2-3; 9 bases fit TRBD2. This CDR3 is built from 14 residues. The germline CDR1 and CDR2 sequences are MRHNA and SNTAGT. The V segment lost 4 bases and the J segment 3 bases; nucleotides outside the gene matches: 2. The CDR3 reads CASSASGITDTQYF. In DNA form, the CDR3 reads TGTGCCAGCAGTGCTAGCGGGATAACAGATACGCAGTATTTT.

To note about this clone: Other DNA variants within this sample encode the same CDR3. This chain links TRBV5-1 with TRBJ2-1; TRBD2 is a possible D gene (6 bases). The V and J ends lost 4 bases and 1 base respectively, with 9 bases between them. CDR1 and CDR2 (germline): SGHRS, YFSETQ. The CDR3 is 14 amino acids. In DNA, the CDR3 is TGCGCCAGCAGCAGCGGGTCATCCTACAATGAGCAGTTCTTC. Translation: CASSSGSSYNEQFF.

The CDR3 sequence is CASSPGGAYNEQFF. The CDR3 DNA is TGTGCCAGCAGCCCAGGAGGAGCTTACAATGAGCAGTTCTTC. This rearrangement joins TRBV7-3 to TRBJ2-1; tentatively, D is TRBD2 (5 bases). The germline V gene encodes CDR1 SGHTA and CDR2 FQGTGA. V lost 5 bases to trimming and J lost 4 bases, with 12 bases between them. The CDR3 is 14 residues long.

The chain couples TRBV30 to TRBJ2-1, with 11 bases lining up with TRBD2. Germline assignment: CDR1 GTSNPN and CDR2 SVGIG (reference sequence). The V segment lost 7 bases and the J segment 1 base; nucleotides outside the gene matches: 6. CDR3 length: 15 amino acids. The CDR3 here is CALASGRKSYNEQFF. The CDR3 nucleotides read TGTGCCTTGGCTAGCGGGAGGAAGTCCTACAATGAGCAGTTCTTC.

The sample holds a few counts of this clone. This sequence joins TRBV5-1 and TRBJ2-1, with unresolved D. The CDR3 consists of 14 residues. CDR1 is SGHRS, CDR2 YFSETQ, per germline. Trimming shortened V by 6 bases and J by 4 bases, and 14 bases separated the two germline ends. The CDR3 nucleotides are TGCGCCAGCACAATCAACCCGAATTACAATGAGCAGTTCTTC. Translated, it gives CASTINPNYNEQFF. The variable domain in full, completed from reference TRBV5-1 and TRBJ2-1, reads KAGVTQTPRYLIKTRGQQVTLSCSPISGHRSVSWYQQTPGQGLQFLFEYFSETQRNKGNFPGRFSGRQFSNSRSEMNVSTLELGDSALYLCASTINPNYNEQFFGPGTRLTVL.

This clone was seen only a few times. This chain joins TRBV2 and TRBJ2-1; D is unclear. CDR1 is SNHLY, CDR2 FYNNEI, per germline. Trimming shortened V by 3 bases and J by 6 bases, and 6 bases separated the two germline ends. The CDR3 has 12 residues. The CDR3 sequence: CASSEGSNEQFF. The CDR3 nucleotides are TGTGCCAGCAGTGAGGGGTCCAATGAGCAGTTCTTC.

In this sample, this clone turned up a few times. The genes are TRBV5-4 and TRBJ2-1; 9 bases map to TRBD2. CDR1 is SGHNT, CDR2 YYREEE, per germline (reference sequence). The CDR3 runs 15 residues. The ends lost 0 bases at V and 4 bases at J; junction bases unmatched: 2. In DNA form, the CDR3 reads TGTGCCAGCAGCTTGGACAGCGGGAGGTACAATGAGCAGTTCTTC. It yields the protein CASSLDSGRYNEQFF.

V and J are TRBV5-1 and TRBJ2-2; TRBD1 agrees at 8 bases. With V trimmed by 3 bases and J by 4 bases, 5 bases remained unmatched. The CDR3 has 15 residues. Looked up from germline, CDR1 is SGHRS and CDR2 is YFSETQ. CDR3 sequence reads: CASSWRQGFTGELFF. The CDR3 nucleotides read TGCGCCAGCAGCTGGCGACAGGGGTTCACCGGGGAGCTGTTTTTT.

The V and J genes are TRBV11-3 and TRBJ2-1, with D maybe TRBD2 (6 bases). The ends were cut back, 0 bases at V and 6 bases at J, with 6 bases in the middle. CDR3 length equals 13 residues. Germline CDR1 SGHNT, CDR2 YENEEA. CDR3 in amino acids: CASSLDSGNEQFF. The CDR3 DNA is TGTGCCAGCAGCTTAGATAGCGGCAATGAGCAGTTCTTC.

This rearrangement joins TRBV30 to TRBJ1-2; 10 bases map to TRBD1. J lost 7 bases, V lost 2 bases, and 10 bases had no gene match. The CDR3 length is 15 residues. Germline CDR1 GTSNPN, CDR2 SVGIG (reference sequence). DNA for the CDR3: TGTGCCTGGAGTCGAATCGGGACAGGGGAGCGTGGCTACACCTTC. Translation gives CAWSRIGTGERGYTF.

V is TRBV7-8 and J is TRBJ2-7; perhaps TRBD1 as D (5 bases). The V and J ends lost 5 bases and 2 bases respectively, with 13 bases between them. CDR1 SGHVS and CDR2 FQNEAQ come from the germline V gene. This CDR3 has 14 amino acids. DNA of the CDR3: TGTGCCAGCAGCATGGACACCCCCGCCTACGAGCAGTACTTC. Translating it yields CASSMDTPAYEQYF.

This CDR3 reads CSVAPGQQFF. The CDR3 nucleotides read TGCAGTGTTGCGCCGGGACAACAGTTCTTC. The chain links TRBV20-1 to TRBJ2-1; a possible D gene is TRBD1 (6 bases). The germline V gene has CDR1 DFQATT and CDR2 SNEGSKA (reference sequence). V lost 7 bases and J lost 13, with 14 bases in between. There are 10 residues in the CDR3.

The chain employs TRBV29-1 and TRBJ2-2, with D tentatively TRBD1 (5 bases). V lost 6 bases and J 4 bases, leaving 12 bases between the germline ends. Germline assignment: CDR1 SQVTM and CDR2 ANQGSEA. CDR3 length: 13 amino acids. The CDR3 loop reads CSVDIQSTGELFF. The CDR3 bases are TGCAGCGTGGACATACAGAGCACCGGGGAGCTGTTTTTT.

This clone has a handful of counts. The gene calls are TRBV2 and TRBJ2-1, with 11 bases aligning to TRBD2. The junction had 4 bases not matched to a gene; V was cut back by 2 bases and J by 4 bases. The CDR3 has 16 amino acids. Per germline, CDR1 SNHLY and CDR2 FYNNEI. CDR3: CASSELAGGGYNEQFF. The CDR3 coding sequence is TGTGCCAGCAGTGAACTAGCGGGAGGTGGGTACAATGAGCAGTTCTTC. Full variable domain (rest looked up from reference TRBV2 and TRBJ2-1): EPEVTQTPSHQVTQMGQEVILRCVPISNHLYFYWYRQILGQKVEFLVSFYNNEISEKSEIFDDQFSVERPDGSNFTLKIRSTKLEDSAMYFCASSELAGGGYNEQFFGPGTRLTVL.

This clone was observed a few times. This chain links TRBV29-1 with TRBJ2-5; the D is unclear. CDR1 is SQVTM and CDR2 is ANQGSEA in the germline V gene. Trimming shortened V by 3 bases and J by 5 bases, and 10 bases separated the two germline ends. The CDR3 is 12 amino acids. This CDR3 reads CSVDWSGETQYF. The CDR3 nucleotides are TGCAGCGTTGATTGGTCCGGGGAGACCCAGTACTTC.